A selection of T cell receptor beta chains follows, all from one sample in a study of blood T cell repertoires in COVID-19. TCRdb's table, derived via immunoSEQ multiplex PCR, lists solely in-frame clones and lacks some. Here the sample spans about 180,000 clones, 83% being singletons. The sample consisted of peripheral blood. These receptors all come from a woman in her 70s with COVID-19, enrolled during active disease. CDR3s include the opening cysteine and the closing phenylalanine or tryptophan. The D gene is left open where the match is weak. The listing skips clone size in some rows; elsewhere it reads once, few, many or a size class.

TRBD2 . TRBJ2-5 TRBV5-6 CASSFGTSGRGETQYF TGTGCCAGCAGCTTTGGGACTAGCGGGAGGGGGGAGACCCAGTACTTC
. . TRBJ1-1 TRBV30 CAWSGVMNTEAFF TGTGCCTGGAGCGGGGTGATGAACACTGAAGCTTTCTTT
. . TRBJ1-6 TRBV7-9 CASSSGSGRSPLHF TGTGCCAGCAGCTCGGGCTCCGGGAGGTCACCCCTCCACTTT
. . TRBJ2-1 TRBV9 CASSSQTQGREQFF TGTGCCAGCAGCTCACAAACCCAGGGTCGGGAGCAGTTCTTC
TRBD1 few TRBJ2-3 TRBV15 CATSRPTGGLDTQYF TGTGCCACCAGCAGGCCTACAGGGGGCTTAGATACGCAGTATTTT
TRBD2 . TRBJ2-5 TRBV7-2 CASSLGGSGTYQETQYF TGTGCCAGCAGCTTAGGAGGTAGCGGGACGTACCAAGAGACCCAGTACTTC
TRBD2 . TRBJ2-7 TRBV18 CASSLGLVSYEQYF TGTGCCAGCTCACTGGGACTAGTCTCCTACGAGCAGTACTTC
. . TRBJ2-7 TRBV30 CAWSDQDEQYF TGTGCCTGGAGTGACCAGGACGAGCAGTACTTC
. . TRBJ1-2 TRBV2 CASSVYRFNYGYTF TGTGCCAGCAGTGTTTATCGGTTCAACTATGGCTACACCTTC
. few TRBJ1-2 TRBV11-2 CASSLDRDSKHTF TGTGCCAGCAGCTTAGACCGGGACTCCAAACACACCTTC
. . TRBJ2-7 TRBV10-3 CAIKTAGDTYEQYF TGTGCCATCAAAACTGCGGGGGACACCTACGAGCAGTACTTC
. . TRBJ2-7 TRBV2 CASSVQGLGYEQYF TGTGCCAGCAGTGTTCAAGGACTCGGCTACGAGCAGTACTTC
. . TRBJ2-1 TRBV24-1 CATSDPPGVNEQFF TGTGCCACCAGTGATCCCCCCGGGGTCAATGAGCAGTTCTTC
TRBD1 . TRBJ1-2 TRBV28 CASSSRGLRASGYTF TGTGCCAGCAGTTCGAGGGGGCTTAGGGCCAGTGGCTACACCTTC
. . TRBJ2-7 TRBV7-2 CASSLEAAYEQYF TGTGCCAGCAGCTTAGAAGCCGCCTACGAGCAGTACTTC
. . TRBJ2-2 TRBV7-2 CASLTGAGPTGELFF TGTGCCAGCCTCACTGGAGCGGGCCCAACCGGGGAGCTGTTTTTT
. . TRBJ2-7 TRBV30 CAWTSRGYNSYEQYF TGTGCCTGGACCTCCAGGGGTTACAACTCCTACGAGCAGTACTTC
. . TRBJ2-7 TRBV28 CASSLSGLGYEQYF TGTGCCAGCAGTTTGTCGGGACTCGGCTACGAGCAGTACTTC
TRBD1 once TRBJ1-6 TRBV27 CASSLHGTGGNSPLHF TGTGCCAGCAGTTTACACGGGACAGGGGGAAATTCACCCCTCCACTTT
. . TRBJ2-2 TRBV5-8 CASSSGINTGELFF TGTGCCAGCAGCTCGGGAATTAACACCGGGGAGCTGTTTTTT
TRBD2 . TRBJ2-2 TRBV6-6 CASSRLAGGNTGELFF TGTGCCAGCAGTCGATTAGCGGGAGGGAACACCGGGGAGCTGTTTTTT
. . TRBJ1-2 TRBV30 CAWSDISGYTF TGTGCCTGGAGTGATATTAGCGGCTACACCTTC
. . TRBJ2-1 TRBV6-4 CASPIGGRVYNEQFF TGTGCCAGCCCGATAGGGGGGAGGGTATACAATGAGCAGTTCTTC
TRBD1 . TRBJ1-2 TRBV7-9 CASSATGTGVFYGYTF TGTGCCAGCAGCGCTACCGGGACAGGGGTTTTCTATGGCTACACCTTC
TRBD1 . TRBJ2-7 TRBV6-5 CASSLQGAVLYEQYF TGTGCCAGCAGTTTGCAGGGGGCGGTCCTCTACGAGCAGTACTTC
TRBD1 . TRBJ1-2 TRBV9 CASSRPGQTYGYTF TGTGCCAGCAGCCGCCCGGGACAGACCTATGGCTACACCTTC
. . TRBJ1-1 TRBV7-6 CASSLASGNTEAFF TGTGCCAGCAGCTTAGCCAGTGGGAACACTGAAGCTTTCTTT
TRBD1 . TRBJ1-2 TRBV19 CASNPTPAGQGTTNNYGYTF TGTGCCAGTAACCCCACCCCGGCGGGACAGGGTACAACGAATAACTATGGCTACACCTTC
. many TRBJ1-1 TRBV4-1 CASSQGVGLNTEAFF TGCGCCAGCAGCCAAGGAGTGGGGCTCAACACTGAAGCTTTCTTT
. . TRBJ1-4 TRBV9 CASSVGQGREKLFF TGTGCCAGCAGCGTAGGGCAGGGGAGAGAAAAACTGTTTTTT
. . TRBJ1-6 TRBV7-8 CASSLDRSSYNSPLHF TGTGCCAGCAGCTTAGACAGGAGCTCCTATAATTCACCCCTCCACTTT
. . TRBJ2-6 TRBV7-2 CASRESGANVLTF TGTGCCAGCAGAGAGTCTGGGGCCAACGTCCTGACTTTC
. . TRBJ1-2 TRBV20-1 CSARPQGGYTF TGCAGTGCCCGGCCCCAGGGTGGCTACACCTTC
. . TRBJ2-2 TRBV7-9 CASSLEGKSTGELFF TGTGCCAGCAGCTTAGAGGGGAAGAGTACCGGGGAGCTGTTTTTT
. . TRBJ1-5 TRBV28 CASSLSLTGQFWANQPQHF TGTGCCAGCAGTTTATCCCTAACTGGACAGTTTTGGGCCAATCAGCCCCAGCATTTT
TRBD2 . TRBJ2-7 TRBV3-1/TRBV3-2 CASSQRGGSYEQYF TGTGCCAGCAGCCAACGCGGGGGATCCTACGAGCAGTACTTC
TRBD2 . TRBJ2-1 TRBV15 CATSRASGTSGRARSYNEQFF TGTGCCACCAGCAGAGCTTCCGGGACTAGCGGGAGGGCCAGGTCCTACAATGAGCAGTTCTTC
. . TRBJ2-1 TRBV27 CASSFRGGYNEQFF TGTGCCAGCAGTTTCCGCGGAGGCTACAATGAGCAGTTCTTC
. . TRBJ2-5 TRBV12-5 CASGFTGAGAGGTQYF TGTGCTAGTGGGTTCACCGGGGCGGGGGCCGGTGGGACCCAGTACTTC
TRBD1 . TRBJ2-3 TRBV28 CASSLDRGASTDTQYF TGTGCCAGCAGTTTGGACAGGGGGGCTAGCACAGATACGCAGTATTTT
TRBD2 . TRBJ2-7 TRBV7-2 CASSPGLAGDEQYF TGTGCCAGCAGCCCCGGGTTAGCGGGAGACGAGCAGTACTTC
. few TRBJ1-2 TRBV28 CASSLRQGYGYTF TGTGCCAGCAGTTTGAGACAAGGCTATGGCTACACCTTC